One and the same sample provided the 25 T cell receptor beta chains below, sequenced in a study of blood T cell repertoires in COVID-19. Method: immunoSEQ multiplex PCR; TCRdb's copy keeps in-frame clones and lacks some. The profile shows about 87,000 clones, around four fifths of them singletons. The sample was peripheral blood. The receptors originated from a woman in her 70s with acute or convalescent COVID-19.

The V and J genes are TRBV4-1 and TRBJ2-3; D remains unclear. This CDR3 has 14 amino acids. Deletions cut 0 bases from V and 1 base from J, with 5 bases between. The germline V gene has CDR1 MGHRA and CDR2 YSYEKL. The CDR3 bases are TGCGCCAGCAGCCAAGAGTCGGGCACAGATACGCAGTATTTT. It is translated as CASSQESGTDTQYF.

This clone has a single count. This chain joins TRBV10-3 and TRBJ1-1; possible D gene TRBD1, 5 bases. The CDR3 is 16 residues long. V lost 8 bases, J lost 0 bases, and 19 bases lay in between. Germline V gene sequence: CDR1 ENHRY, CDR2 SYGVKD. In nucleotides, the CDR3 is TGTGCCATCGGAAACCCGGGGGACCCTATGAACACTGAAGCTTTCTTT. Its protein product is CAIGNPGDPMNTEAFF.

The rearrangement links TRBV11-2 to TRBJ2-1; D may be TRBD2 (7 bases). Germline loops: CDR1 SGHAT, CDR2 FQNNGV. Trimming took off 5 bases at V and 12 bases at J, with 20 bases between the two ends. The CDR3 has 14 amino acids. The CDR3 DNA is TGTGCCAGCAGCCCCGCCGGGGGGCGGGGCGTGCAGTTCTTC. Its translation is CASSPAGGRGVQFF.

V usage is TRBV13 and J usage is TRBJ1-2, with 7 bases aligning to TRBD1. Germline trimming cut 2 bases from V and 8 bases from J; bases unmatched to any gene: 11. The germline V gene encodes CDR1 PRHDT and CDR2 FYEKMQ (reference sequence). The CDR3 covers 15 residues. CDR3 in DNA: TGTGCCAGCAGCTTAAGACAGGGTGAGTCATTCGGCTACACCTTC. Amino acid sequence: CASSLRQGESFGYTF.

The genes are TRBV28 and TRBJ2-1; 8 bases line up with TRBD2. After removal of 5 bases from V and 4 bases from J, the junction contained 10 bases not matched to a gene. This CDR3 is built from 16 residues. Germline assignment: CDR1 MDHEN and CDR2 SYDVKM. Written as DNA, the CDR3 is TGTGCCAGCAGTCCGTGGACTAGCTCTAATTACAATGAGCAGTTCTTC. Amino acids: CASSPWTSSNYNEQFF.

The chain links TRBV3-1 (or the pseudogene TRBV3-2) to TRBJ2-7; D unresolved. V shed 0 bases and J shed 5 bases, with 5 bases lying between them. Germline CDR1 and CDR2: LGHDT and YNNKEL (reference sequence). The CDR3 has 12 amino acids. The DNA of the CDR3 is TGTGCCAGCAGCCAAGATCTCCACGAGCAGTACTTC. It is translated as CASSQDLHEQYF.

This sequence joins TRBV11-2 and TRBJ2-7, with D perhaps TRBD1 (6 bases). V was clipped by 5 bases and J by 7 bases, with 15 bases between them. The CDR3 extends over 13 amino acids. In germline, CDR1 is SGHAT, CDR2 FQNNGV. CDR3: CASSPGYREEQYF. In DNA, the CDR3 is TGTGCCAGCAGCCCGGGATACAGGGAAGAGCAGTACTTC.

V is TRBV11-2 and J is TRBJ1-1; the D gene is possibly TRBD1 (5 bases). There are 14 residues in the CDR3. Germline lookup yields CDR1 SGHAT and CDR2 FQNNGV. Trimming took off 5 bases at V and 6 bases at J, with 16 bases between the two ends. In DNA form, the CDR3 reads TGTGCCAGCAGCGGAGGGCAGGGAGAGGCTGAAGCTTTCTTT. This translates into CASSGGQGEAEAFF.

V gene TRBV5-1 combines with J gene TRBJ1-5; D gene uncertain. CDR1 and CDR2 (germline): SGHRS, YFSETQ. Trimming left V 0 bases short and J 5 bases short, with 12 bases between. The CDR3 loop spans 15 amino acids. The CDR3 loop reads CASSLDLSRDQPQHF. The CDR3 DNA reads TGCGCCAGCAGCTTGGATCTCTCTCGGGATCAGCCCCAGCATTTT. Complete variable domain (other parts from reference TRBV5-1 and TRBJ1-5): KAGVTQTPRYLIKTRGQQVTLSCSPISGHRSVSWYQQTPGQGLQFLFEYFSETQRNKGNFPGRFSGRQFSNSRSEMNVSTLELGDSALYLCASSLDLSRDQPQHFGDGTRLSIL.

The CDR3 here is CASSPHNPLRADTQYF. The CDR3 DNA is TGTGCCAGCAGCCCCCACAATCCGTTGAGGGCAGATACGCAGTATTTT. This chain links TRBV7-2 with TRBJ2-3; D is possibly TRBD2 (5 bases). CDR3 length equals 16 residues. Germline values: CDR1 SGHTA, CDR2 FQGNSA. V was pared by 5 bases and J by 4 bases, with 19 bases between.

The chain carries TRBV12-5 and TRBJ2-7; 7 positions match TRBD1. Germline CDR1 LGHNT, CDR2 FRNRAP. The CDR3 has 14 amino acids. V lost 6 bases, J lost 5 bases, and 10 bases stayed unmatched. The CDR3 spells CASGSDRVGDEQYF. The CDR3 nucleotides are TGTGCTAGTGGCTCCGACAGGGTAGGAGACGAGCAGTACTTC.

This clone came up a few times. The chain combines TRBV27 with TRBJ1-2, with D perhaps matching TRBD1 (6 bases). V lost 8 bases to trimming and J lost 4 bases, with 17 bases between them. Germline V gene data show CDR1 as MNHEY and CDR2 as SMNVEV (reference sequence). This CDR3 contains 14 residues. The CDR3 DNA is TGTGCCAGCCGAGGGACACTCGCCCCCTATGGCTACACCTTC. Protein: CASRGTLAPYGYTF.

This chain connects TRBV5-1 to TRBJ2-1, with 9 positions matching TRBD2. The CDR3 covers 15 residues. The junction had 7 bases not matched to a gene; V was cut back by 5 bases and J by 4 bases. Germline V gene lookup returns CDR1 SGHRS and CDR2 YFSETQ. This CDR3 is CASSLIAGEYNEQFF. The CDR3, as DNA: TGCGCCAGCAGTTTGATAGCGGGGGAGTACAATGAGCAGTTCTTC.

The chain combines TRBV7-6 with TRBJ1-3; D not certain. CDR1 is SGHVS, CDR2 FNYEAQ, per germline. There are 16 residues in the CDR3. Trimming took off 1 base at V and 0 bases at J, with 10 bases between the two ends. The CDR3 is CASSLGQASSGNTIYF. The CDR3 DNA reads as TGTGCCAGCAGCTTAGGGCAGGCGAGCTCTGGAAACACCATATATTTT.

The chain joins TRBV6-6 to TRBJ1-5, with 7 nucleotides matching TRBD1. V gave up 5 bases and J gave up 0 bases; unmatched junction bases: 4. Germline V gene data show CDR1 as MNHNY and CDR2 as SVGAGI (reference sequence). This CDR3 spans 15 amino acids. The CDR3 DNA reads as TGTGCCAGCAGTGCTCGGGACAGTAGCAATCAGCCCCAGCATTTT. Its translation is CASSARDSSNQPQHF.

This chain uses TRBV5-1 with TRBJ2-2, with TRBD2 identical over 8 bases. The CDR3 sequence is 15 residues long. Germline V CDR1 and CDR2: SGHRS, YFSETQ. V shed 3 bases, J shed 4 bases, and the junction held 5 bases outside the gene matches. The CDR3 DNA follows: TGCGCCAGCAGCTCCCGGGAGGGTGGCACCGGGGAGCTGTTTTTT. It codes for CASSSREGGTGELFF.

This chain connects TRBV28 to TRBJ2-7, with 11 bases lining up with TRBD1. The CDR3 is 15 amino acids. The V and J ends lost 4 bases and 4 bases, in that order; junction bases with no gene match: 6. Germline loops: CDR1 MDHEN, CDR2 SYDVKM. The CDR3 loop is CASSSRTGGVYEQYF. The CDR3 DNA reads TGTGCCAGCAGTTCCAGGACAGGGGGCGTGTACGAGCAGTACTTC. Using reference TRBV28 and TRBJ2-7 for the parts outside the CDR3, the full variable domain is DVKVTQSSRYLVKRTGEKVFLECVQDMDHENMFWYRQDPGLGLRLIYFSYDVKMKEKGDIPEGYSVSREKKERFSLILESASTNQTSMYLCASSSRTGGVYEQYFGPGTRLTVT.

The chain combines TRBV6-5 with TRBJ2-5; possible D gene TRBD2, 7 bases. The CDR3 covers 13 residues. With 6 bases removed from V and 1 base from J, the gap between germline ends came to 9 bases. CDR1 and CDR2 from the germline V gene are MNHEY and SVGAGI. The CDR3 DNA is TGTGCCAGCAGACGGGGGGCCCAAGAGACCCAGTACTTC. It is translated as CASRRGAQETQYF.

The V and J genes are TRBV5-8 and TRBJ2-3; maybe TRBD1 (6 bases). V was trimmed by 10 bases and J by 0 bases, leaving 15 bases between them. The CDR3 runs 14 residues. Germline V lookup: CDR1 SGHTS, CDR2 YDEGEE. The CDR3 sequence is CAQGGGQSTDTQYF. DNA of the CDR3: TGTGCCCAAGGTGGAGGACAGAGCACAGATACGCAGTATTTT.

This chain links TRBV3-1 (or the pseudogene TRBV3-2) with TRBJ1-1; D unresolved. This CDR3 comprises 14 residues. Germline V gene sequence: CDR1 LGHDT, CDR2 YNNKEL (reference sequence). V lost 3 bases and J 3 bases, leaving 11 bases between the germline ends. The CDR3 DNA reads as TGTGCCAGCAGCCAGCGCTCCGAGGACACTGAAGCTTTCTTT. Residues: CASSQRSEDTEAFF.

The CDR3 sequence: CASSLPGGGTEAFF. CDR3 DNA sequence: TGCGCCAGCAGCTTGCCGGGTGGGGGGACTGAAGCTTTCTTT. The chain recombines TRBV5-1 with TRBJ1-1; perhaps TRBD1 as D (5 bases). V lost 1 base, J lost 5 bases, and 12 bases lay in between. The length of the CDR3 is 14 residues. Looked up from germline, CDR1 is SGHRS and CDR2 is YFSETQ.

J is TRBJ2-7 and V is TRBV10-3, with 14 bases identical to TRBD2. V lost 6 bases and J lost 5; bases outside the gene matches: 6. The V gene's germline CDR1 is ENHRY and CDR2 SYGVKD. This CDR3 has 15 residues. CDR3 loop: CAIRSGLAGVDEQYF. Written as DNA, the CDR3 is TGTGCCATCAGGTCGGGACTAGCGGGGGTCGACGAGCAGTACTTC.

The rearrangement links TRBV7-3 to TRBJ1-1; D perhaps matches TRBD1 (5 bases). The CDR3 runs 14 residues. Deletions cut 5 bases from V and 3 bases from J, with 13 bases between. The V gene's germline CDR1 is SGHTA and CDR2 FQGTGA. In DNA, the CDR3 is TGTGCCAGCAGCACGCGGGACGGAGACACTGAAGCTTTCTTT. Translating gives CASSTRDGDTEAFF. The entire variable domain, with the rest obtained from reference TRBV7-3 and TRBJ1-1, is as follows: GAGVSQTPSNKVTEKGKYVELRCDPISGHTALYWYRQSLGQGPEFLIYFQGTGAADDSGLPNDRFFAVRPEGSVSTLKIQRTERGDSAVYLCASSTRDGDTEAFFGQGTRLTVV.

This sequence joins TRBV27 and TRBJ1-2; D remains unclear. Trimming left V 0 bases short and J 5 bases short, with 7 bases between. CDR1 is MNHEY and CDR2 is SMNVEV in the germline V gene (reference sequence). The CDR3 is made up of 13 amino acids. DNA of the CDR3: TGTGCCAGCAGTTTATCATCCGTTTATGGCTACACCTTC. This sequence encodes CASSLSSVYGYTF.

This chain joins TRBV6-5 and TRBJ1-1; D unresolved. CDR1 and CDR2 (germline): MNHEY, SVGAGI. V lost 6 bases and J 0 bases, leaving 11 bases between the germline ends. This CDR3 has 14 amino acids. CDR3 bases: TGTGCCAGCAGATCGGGGTTCATGAACACTGAAGCTTTCTTT. Protein sequence: CASRSGFMNTEAFF.